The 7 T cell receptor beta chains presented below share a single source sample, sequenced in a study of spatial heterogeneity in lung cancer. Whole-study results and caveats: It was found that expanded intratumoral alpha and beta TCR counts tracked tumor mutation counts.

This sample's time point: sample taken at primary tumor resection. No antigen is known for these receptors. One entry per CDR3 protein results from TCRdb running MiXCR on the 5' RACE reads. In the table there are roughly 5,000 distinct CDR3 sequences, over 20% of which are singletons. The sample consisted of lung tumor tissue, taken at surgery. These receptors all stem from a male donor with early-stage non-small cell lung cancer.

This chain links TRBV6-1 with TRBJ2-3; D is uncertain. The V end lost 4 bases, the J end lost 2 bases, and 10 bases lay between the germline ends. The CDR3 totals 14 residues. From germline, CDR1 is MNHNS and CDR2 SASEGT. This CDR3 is CASSVGPSTDTQYF. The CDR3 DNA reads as TGTGCCAGCAGTGTAGGGCCCTCCACAGATACGCAGTATTTT.

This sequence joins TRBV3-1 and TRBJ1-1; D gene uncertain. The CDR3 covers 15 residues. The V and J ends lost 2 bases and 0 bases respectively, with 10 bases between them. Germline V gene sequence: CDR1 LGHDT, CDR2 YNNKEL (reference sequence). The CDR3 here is CASSQKRTMNTEAFF. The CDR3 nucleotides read TGTGCCAGCAGCCAAAAGCGTACAATGAACACTGAAGCTTTCTTT.

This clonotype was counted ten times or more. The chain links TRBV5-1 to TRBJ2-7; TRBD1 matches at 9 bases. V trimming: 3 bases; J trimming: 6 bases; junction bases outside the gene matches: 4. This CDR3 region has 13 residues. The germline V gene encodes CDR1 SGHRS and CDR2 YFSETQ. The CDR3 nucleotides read TGCGCCAGCAGCTGGGGACAGGGAGGCGAGCAGTACTTC. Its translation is CASSWGQGGEQYF.

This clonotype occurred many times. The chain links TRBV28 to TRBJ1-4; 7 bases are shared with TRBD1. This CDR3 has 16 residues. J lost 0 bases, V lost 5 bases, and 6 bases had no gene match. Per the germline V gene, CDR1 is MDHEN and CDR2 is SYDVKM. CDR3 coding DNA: TGTGCCAGCAGTACAGGGACAGCCACAACTAATGAAAAACTGTTTTTT. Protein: CASSTGTATTNEKLFF. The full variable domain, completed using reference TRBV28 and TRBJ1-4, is DVKVTQSSRYLVKRTGEKVFLECVQDMDHENMFWYRQDPGLGLRLIYFSYDVKMKEKGDIPEGYSVSREKKERFSLILESASTNQTSMYLCASSTGTATTNEKLFFGSGTQLSVL.

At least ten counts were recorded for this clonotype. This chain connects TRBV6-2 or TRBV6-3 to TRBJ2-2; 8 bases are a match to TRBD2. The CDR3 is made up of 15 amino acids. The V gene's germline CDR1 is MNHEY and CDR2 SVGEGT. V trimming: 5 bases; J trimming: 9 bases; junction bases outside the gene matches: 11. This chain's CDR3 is CASSLGLGSTRELFF. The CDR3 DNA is TGTGCCAGCAGTCTGGGACTAGGTTCGACCAGGGAGCTGTTTTTT.

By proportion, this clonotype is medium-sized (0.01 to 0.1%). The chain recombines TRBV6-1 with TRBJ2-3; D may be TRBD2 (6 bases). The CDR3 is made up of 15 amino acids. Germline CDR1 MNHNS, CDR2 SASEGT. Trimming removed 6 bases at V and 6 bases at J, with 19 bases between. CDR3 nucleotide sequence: TGTGCCAGCAGACCTTCCGGGACTGGGTGGGATACGCAGTATTTT. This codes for CASRPSGTGWDTQYF.

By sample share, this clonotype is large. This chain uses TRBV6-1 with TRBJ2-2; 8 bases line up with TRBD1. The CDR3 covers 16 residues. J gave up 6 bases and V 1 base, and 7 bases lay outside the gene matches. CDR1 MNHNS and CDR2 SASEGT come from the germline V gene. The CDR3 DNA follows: TGTGCCAGCAGTGAAGAGGGACAGGCTCACGCCGGGGAGCTGTTTTTT. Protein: CASSEEGQAHAGELFF.